This T cell receptor (beta chain) was sequenced during a study of CD8 T cells in Susac syndrome. The germline V gene encodes CDR1 SGDLS and CDR2 YYNGEE. The CDR3 is 14 amino acids. V lost 2 bases and J 1 base, leaving 7 bases between the germline ends. Random hexamers were used to reverse transcribe about 0.5 to 1 ug of RNA. The CDR3 of TCR beta was amplified by immunoSEQ multiplex PCR across 54 Vbeta and 13 Jbeta. MiXCR was run by TCRdb on the immunoSEQ multiplex PCR reads, yielding one entry per CDR3 protein. Of 140,000 or so distinct CDR3 sequences listed, 85% to 95% are singletons. Peripheral blood CD8+ and CD4+ T cells were profiled by TCR beta sequencing. The study used treatment-naive patients who had stable or active relapsing-remitting disease as multiple sclerosis controls.

V and J are TRBV9 and TRBJ2-1; TRBD1 is a possible D gene (5 bases). The TCR originated in a human donor with multiple sclerosis. The sequencing sample was made of CD4+ T cells from PBMCs. In DNA, the CDR3 is TGTGCCAGCAGCGTCAGGGTATCCTACAATGAGCAGTTCTTC. This codes for CASSVRVSYNEQFF.